One and the same sample provided the 2 T cell receptor beta chains below, sequenced in a study of blood T cells in healthy people across ages. The second PCR ran about 6 to 12 cycles with a sample-barcoded 5' primer and J-beta primers. TCRdb analysed the 5' RACE reads with MiXCR anew, one entry per CDR3 protein. The sample consists of 800,000 to 950,000 distinct CDR3 sequences, roughly 50% of them appearing once. The sample consisted of blood. The receptors come from a man aged 30 to 39 in good health.

This chain uses TRBV10-3 with TRBJ2-7; 8 bases are a match to TRBD2. V trimming: 3 bases; J trimming: 0 bases; junction bases outside the gene matches: 7. This CDR3 is built from 16 residues. CDR1 is ENHRY, CDR2 SYGVKD, per germline. CDR3: CAISEGRGGSSYEQYF. The CDR3 DNA follows: TGTGCCATCAGTGAAGGCCGGGGGGGTTCCTCCTACGAGCAGTACTTC.

The gene calls are TRBV14 and TRBJ2-7, with a weak D call TRBD1 (5 bases). Per germline, CDR1 SGHDN and CDR2 FVKESK. Between the trimmed V and J ends, which lost 1 base and 3 bases, there was a span of 19 bases. CDR3 size: 17 residues. This chain's CDR3 is CASSQGLGQGGIYEQYF. The CDR3 DNA reads TGTGCCAGCAGCCAAGGTCTTGGGCAGGGTGGGATCTACGAGCAGTACTTC.